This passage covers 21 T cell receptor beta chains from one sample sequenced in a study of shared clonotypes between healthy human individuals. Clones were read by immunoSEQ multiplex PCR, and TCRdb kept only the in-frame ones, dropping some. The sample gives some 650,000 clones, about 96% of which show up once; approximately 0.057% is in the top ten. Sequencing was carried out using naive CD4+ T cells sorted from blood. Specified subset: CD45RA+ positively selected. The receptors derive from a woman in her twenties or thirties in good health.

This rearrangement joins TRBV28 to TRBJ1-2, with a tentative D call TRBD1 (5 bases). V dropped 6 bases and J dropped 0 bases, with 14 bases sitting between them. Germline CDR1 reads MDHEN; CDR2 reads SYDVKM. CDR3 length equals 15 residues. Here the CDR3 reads CASSQNRKANYGYTF. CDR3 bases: TGTGCCAGCAGCCAAAACAGGAAAGCTAACTATGGCTACACCTTC.

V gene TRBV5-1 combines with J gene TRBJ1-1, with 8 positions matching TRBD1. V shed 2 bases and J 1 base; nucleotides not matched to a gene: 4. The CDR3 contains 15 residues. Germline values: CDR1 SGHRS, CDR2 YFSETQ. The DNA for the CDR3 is TGCGCCAGCAGCTTACCGGGACAGGCGAACACTGAAGCTTTCTTT. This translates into CASSLPGQANTEAFF.

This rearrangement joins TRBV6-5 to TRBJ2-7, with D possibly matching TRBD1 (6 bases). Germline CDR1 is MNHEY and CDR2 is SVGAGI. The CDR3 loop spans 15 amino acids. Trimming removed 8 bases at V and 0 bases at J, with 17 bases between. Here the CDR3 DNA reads TGTGCCAGCTCCTTACTGGTAGGGGGCTCCTACGAGCAGTACTTC. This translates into CASSLLVGGSYEQYF.

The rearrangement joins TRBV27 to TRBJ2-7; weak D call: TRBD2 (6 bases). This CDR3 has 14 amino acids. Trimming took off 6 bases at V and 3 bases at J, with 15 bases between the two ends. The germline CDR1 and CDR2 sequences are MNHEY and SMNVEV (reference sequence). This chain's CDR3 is CASSRLGGVYEQYF. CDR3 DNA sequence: TGTGCCAGCAGCCGACTCGGGGGAGTCTACGAGCAGTACTTC.

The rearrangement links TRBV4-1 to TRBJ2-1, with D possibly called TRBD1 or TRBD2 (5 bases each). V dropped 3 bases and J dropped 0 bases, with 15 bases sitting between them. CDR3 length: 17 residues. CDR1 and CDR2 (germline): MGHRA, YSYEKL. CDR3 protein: CASSHPGTPSSYNEQFF. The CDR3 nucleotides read TGCGCCAGCAGCCACCCCGGGACCCCGAGCTCCTACAATGAGCAGTTCTTC.

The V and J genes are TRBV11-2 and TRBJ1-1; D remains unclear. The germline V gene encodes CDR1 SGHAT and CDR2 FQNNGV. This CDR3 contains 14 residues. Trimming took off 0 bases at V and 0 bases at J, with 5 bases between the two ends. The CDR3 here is CASSLEALNTEAFF. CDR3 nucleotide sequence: TGTGCCAGCAGCTTAGAGGCCCTGAACACTGAAGCTTTCTTT.

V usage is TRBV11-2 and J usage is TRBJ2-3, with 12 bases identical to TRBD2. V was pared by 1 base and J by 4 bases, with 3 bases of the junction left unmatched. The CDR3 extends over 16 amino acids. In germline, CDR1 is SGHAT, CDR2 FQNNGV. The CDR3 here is CASSLVLAGGADTQYF. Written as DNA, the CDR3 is TGTGCCAGCAGCTTAGTACTAGCGGGAGGCGCAGATACGCAGTATTTT.

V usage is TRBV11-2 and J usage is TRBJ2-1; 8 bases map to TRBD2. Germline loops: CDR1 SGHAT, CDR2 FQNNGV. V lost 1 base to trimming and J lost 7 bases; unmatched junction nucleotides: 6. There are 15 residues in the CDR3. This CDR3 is CASSLVVGGGNEQFF. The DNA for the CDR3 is TGTGCCAGCAGCTTAGTGGTCGGGGGGGGAAATGAGCAGTTCTTC.

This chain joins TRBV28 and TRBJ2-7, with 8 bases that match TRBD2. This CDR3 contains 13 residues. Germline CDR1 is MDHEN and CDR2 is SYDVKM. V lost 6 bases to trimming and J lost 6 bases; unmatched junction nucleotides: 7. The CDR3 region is CASRTSGSGEQYF. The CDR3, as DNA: TGTGCCAGCAGAACCAGCGGGAGTGGCGAGCAGTACTTC.

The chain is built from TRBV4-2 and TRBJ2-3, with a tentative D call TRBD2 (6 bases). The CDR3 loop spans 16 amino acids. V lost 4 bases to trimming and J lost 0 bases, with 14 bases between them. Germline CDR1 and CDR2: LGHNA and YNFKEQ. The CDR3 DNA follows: TGTGCCAGCAGCCCTATTGGCGGGGCTAGCACAGATACGCAGTATTTT. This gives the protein CASSPIGGASTDTQYF.

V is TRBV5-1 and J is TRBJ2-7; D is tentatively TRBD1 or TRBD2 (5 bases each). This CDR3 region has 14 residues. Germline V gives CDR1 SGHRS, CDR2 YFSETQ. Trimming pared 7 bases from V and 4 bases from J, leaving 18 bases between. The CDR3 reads CASAVGPVIYEQYF. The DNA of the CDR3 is TGCGCCAGCGCCGTGGGACCGGTGATATACGAGCAGTACTTC.

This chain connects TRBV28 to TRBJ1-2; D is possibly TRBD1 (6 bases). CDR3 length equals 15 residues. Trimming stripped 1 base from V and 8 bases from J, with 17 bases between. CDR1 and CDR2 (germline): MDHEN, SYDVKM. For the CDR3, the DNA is TGTGCCAGCAGTTTATCCGGGGGCTCTGTTATCGGCTACACCTTC. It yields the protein CASSLSGGSVIGYTF.

The CDR3: CASRWDRVSDTQYF. In nucleotides, the CDR3 is TGTGCCAGCAGGTGGGACAGGGTATCCGATACGCAGTATTTT. This chain connects TRBV6-1 to TRBJ2-3; 9 nucleotides align to TRBD1. This CDR3 spans 14 amino acids. Germline values: CDR1 MNHNS, CDR2 SASEGT. The junction had 7 bases not matched to a gene; V was cut back by 6 bases and J by 6 bases.

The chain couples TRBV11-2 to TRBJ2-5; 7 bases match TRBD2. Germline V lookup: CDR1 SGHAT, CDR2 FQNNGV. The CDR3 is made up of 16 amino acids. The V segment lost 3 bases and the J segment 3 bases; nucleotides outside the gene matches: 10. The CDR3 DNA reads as TGTGCCAGCAGCTTCCAAACCTCCGGGACTAAAGAGACCCAGTACTTC. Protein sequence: CASSFQTSGTKETQYF.

The CDR3 sequence is CASSLTNYRTRVGQPQHF. CDR3 sequence (DNA): TGTGCCAGCAGTTTAACCAATTATCGGACGAGGGTGGGCCAGCCCCAGCATTTT. V is TRBV28 and J is TRBJ1-5; D unclear. Germline lookup yields CDR1 MDHEN and CDR2 SYDVKM. The CDR3 contains 18 residues. Trimming took off 2 bases at V and 7 bases at J, with 24 bases between the two ends. Combining the CDR3 with reference TRBV28 and TRBJ1-5 gives the whole variable domain DVKVTQSSRYLVKRTGEKVFLECVQDMDHENMFWYRQDPGLGLRLIYFSYDVKMKEKGDIPEGYSVSREKKERFSLILESASTNQTSMYLCASSLTNYRTRVGQPQHFGDGTRLSIL.

The CDR3 DNA is TGTGCCAGCAGTGAAAATTGGGCAGGGGGGAACTACGAGCAGTACTTC. Translated: CASSENWAGGNYEQYF. The chain carries TRBV6-1 and TRBJ2-7; a weak D match, TRBD1 (7 bases). Germline V CDR1 and CDR2: MNHNS, SASEGT. Trimming took 2 bases from V and 3 from J, leaving 17 bases between them. The CDR3 totals 16 residues.

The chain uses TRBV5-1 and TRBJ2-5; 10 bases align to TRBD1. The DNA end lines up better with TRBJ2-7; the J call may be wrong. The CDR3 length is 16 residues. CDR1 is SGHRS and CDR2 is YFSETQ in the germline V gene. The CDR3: CASSGIPGQGFYEQYF. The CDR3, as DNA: TGCGCCAGCAGCGGTATACCGGGACAGGGGTTCTACGAGCAGTACTTC.

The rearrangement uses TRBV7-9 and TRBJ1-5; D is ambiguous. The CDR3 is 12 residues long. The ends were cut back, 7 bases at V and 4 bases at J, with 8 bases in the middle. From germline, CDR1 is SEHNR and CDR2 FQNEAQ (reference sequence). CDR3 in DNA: TGTGCCAGCAACATGGAGAATCAGCCCCAGCATTTT. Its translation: CASNMENQPQHF.

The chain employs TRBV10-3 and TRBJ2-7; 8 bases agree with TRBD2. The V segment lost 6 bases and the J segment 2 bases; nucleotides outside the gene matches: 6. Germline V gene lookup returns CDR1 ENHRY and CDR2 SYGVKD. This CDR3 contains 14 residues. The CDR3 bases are TGTGCCATCAGCACTAGCGGCACTCCCTACGAGCAGTACTTC. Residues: CAISTSGTPYEQYF.

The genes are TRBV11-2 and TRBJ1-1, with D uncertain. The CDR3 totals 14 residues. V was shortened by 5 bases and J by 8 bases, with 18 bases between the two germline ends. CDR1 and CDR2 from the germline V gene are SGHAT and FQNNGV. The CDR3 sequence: CASSLLGVSMEAFF. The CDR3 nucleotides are TGTGCCAGCAGCCTCCTCGGGGTCAGCATGGAAGCTTTCTTT.

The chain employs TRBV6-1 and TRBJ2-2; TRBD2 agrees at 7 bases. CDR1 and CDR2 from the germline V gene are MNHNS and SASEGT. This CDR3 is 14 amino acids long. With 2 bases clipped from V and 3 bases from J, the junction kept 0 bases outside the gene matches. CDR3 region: CASSELADTGELFF. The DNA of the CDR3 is TGTGCCAGCAGTGAACTAGCGGACACCGGGGAGCTGTTTTTT.